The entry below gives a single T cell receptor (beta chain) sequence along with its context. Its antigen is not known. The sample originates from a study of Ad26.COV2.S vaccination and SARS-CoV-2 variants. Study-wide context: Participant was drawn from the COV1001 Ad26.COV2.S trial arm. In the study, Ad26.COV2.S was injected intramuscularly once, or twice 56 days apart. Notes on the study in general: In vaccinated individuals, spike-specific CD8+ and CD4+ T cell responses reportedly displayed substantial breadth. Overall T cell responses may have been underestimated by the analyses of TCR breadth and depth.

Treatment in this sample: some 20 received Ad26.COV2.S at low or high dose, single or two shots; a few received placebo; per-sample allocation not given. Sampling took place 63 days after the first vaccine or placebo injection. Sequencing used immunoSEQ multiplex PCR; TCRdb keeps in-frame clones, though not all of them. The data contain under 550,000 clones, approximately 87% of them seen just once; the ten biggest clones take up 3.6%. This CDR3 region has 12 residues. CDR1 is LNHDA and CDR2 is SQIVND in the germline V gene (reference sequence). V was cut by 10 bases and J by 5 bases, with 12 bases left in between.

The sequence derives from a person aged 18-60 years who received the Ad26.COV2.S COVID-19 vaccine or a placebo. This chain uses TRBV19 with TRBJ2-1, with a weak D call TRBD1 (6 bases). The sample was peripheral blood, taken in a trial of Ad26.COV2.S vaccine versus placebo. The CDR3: CATGTRDNEQFF. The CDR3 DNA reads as TGTGCCACAGGGACACGCGACAATGAGCAGTTCTTC.